The 25 T cell receptor beta chains given below trace back to one sample, sequenced in a study of T-cell memory formation after mild COVID-19. From the 5' RACE reads, TCRdb called clonotypes with MiXCR, one entry per CDR3 protein. The sample has around 200,000 distinct CDR3 sequences, under 20% seen once. The sequencing input was PBMCs or a T cell subset sorted from them (not recorded which). The receptors derive from a man in his late teens or twenties who had mild COVID-19 (a few samples of this study predate the infection). Cell type and time point are not known.

This clonotype came up a few times. The J gene is TRBJ2-7, the V gene TRBV7-9; TRBD1 might be the D (7 bases). The CDR3 extends over 14 amino acids. The V gene lost 5 bases and the J gene lost 0 bases, with 11 bases spanning the gap. CDR1 and CDR2 from the germline V gene are SEHNR and FQNEAQ (reference sequence). The CDR3 nucleotides read TGTGCCAGCAGCCAGGGGGGCTACTCCTACGAGCAGTACTTC. Amino acids: CASSQGGYSYEQYF.

The sample holds a few counts of this clonotype. V gene TRBV9 combines with J gene TRBJ2-3; 8 bases are shared with TRBD2. The CDR3 covers 16 residues. From germline, CDR1 is SGDLS and CDR2 YYNGEE. V lost 0 bases and J lost 4; bases outside the gene matches: 7. CDR3 residues: CASSVAAGASADTQYF. DNA for the CDR3: TGTGCCAGCAGCGTAGCAGCGGGGGCCTCTGCAGATACGCAGTATTTT.

This clonotype was seen a few times. The J gene is TRBJ1-2, the V gene TRBV7-9, with unresolved D. V was cut by 2 bases and J by 6 bases, with 22 bases left in between. Germline V gene data show CDR1 as SEHNR and CDR2 as FQNEAQ (reference sequence). The CDR3 sequence is 17 residues long. The CDR3 DNA reads TGTGCCAGCAGCTTAAGCGGTTCGGCGGTGCAAGAGGATGGCTACACCTTC. Translating it yields CASSLSGSAVQEDGYTF.

This clonotype was counted between two and nine times. The chain joins TRBV5-1 to TRBJ2-4; no clear D gene. This CDR3 has 13 residues. The germline V gene encodes CDR1 SGHRS and CDR2 YFSETQ. V was clipped by 1 base and J by 5 bases, with 7 bases between them. Here the CDR3 DNA reads TGCGCCAGCAGCTTGAACGGAGAAAACATTCAGTACTTC. Translated, it gives CASSLNGENIQYF.

This clonotype was picked up a small number of times. CDR3 amino acids: CASREGASTEAFF. The CDR3 region has the DNA TGCGCCAGCAGGGAGGGGGCCTCTACTGAAGCTTTCTTT. The chain employs TRBV5-1 and TRBJ1-1; the match to TRBD1 covers 7 bases. Germline V lookup: CDR1 SGHRS, CDR2 YFSETQ. The CDR3 is 13 residues long. V was clipped by 5 bases and J by 5 bases; unmatched bases: 6. Full variable domain (rest looked up from reference TRBV5-1 and TRBJ1-1): KAGVTQTPRYLIKTRGQQVTLSCSPISGHRSVSWYQQTPGQGLQFLFEYFSETQRNKGNFPGRFSGRQFSNSRSEMNVSTLELGDSALYLCASREGASTEAFFGQGTRLTVV.

The rearrangement joins TRBV7-9 to TRBJ2-7; the match to TRBD1 covers 7 bases. CDR3 length equals 16 residues. Germline V gives CDR1 SEHNR, CDR2 FQNEAQ (reference sequence). The trim removed 0 bases at V and 1 base at J, leaving 6 bases unmatched. CDR3 residues: CASSLAGDRLSYEQYF. Written as DNA, the CDR3 is TGTGCCAGCAGCTTAGCCGGGGACAGACTATCCTACGAGCAGTACTTC.

This clonotype was observed a few times. The chain is built from TRBV9 and TRBJ1-1, with D possibly matching TRBD1 (6 bases). Germline V CDR1 and CDR2: SGDLS, YYNGEE. CDR3 length: 15 residues. Trimming removed 0 bases at V and 0 bases at J, with 9 bases between. CDR3 coding DNA: TGTGCCAGCAGCGTAGTCGGACAGATGAACACTGAAGCTTTCTTT. Translation gives CASSVVGQMNTEAFF.

In its sample, this clonotype was seen a few times. The chain couples TRBV5-1 to TRBJ2-3; TRBD2 aligns across 9 bases. V lost 7 bases to trimming and J lost 5 bases; unmatched junction nucleotides: 8. The germline V gene has CDR1 SGHRS and CDR2 YFSETQ. This CDR3 is built from 14 residues. CDR3 coding DNA: TGCGCCAGCCATGGCGGGGGGGCCCAAGATACGCAGTATTTT. Amino acid sequence: CASHGGGAQDTQYF.

This chain uses TRBV5-1 with TRBJ2-7; TRBD2 matches at 8 bases. Germline loops: CDR1 SGHRS, CDR2 YFSETQ. There are 16 residues in the CDR3. V dropped 0 bases and J dropped 0; count of bases not matched to a gene: 5. CDR3 in amino acids: CASSLDGGGYSYEQYV. CDR3 nucleotide sequence: TGCGCCAGCAGCTTGGACGGCGGGGGGTACTCCTACGAGCAGTACGTC.

In this sample, this clonotype turned up a few times. The J gene is TRBJ2-6, the V gene TRBV6-2 or TRBV6-3, with D hard to call. V shed 9 bases and J shed 4 bases, with 10 bases lying between them. The CDR3 contains 13 residues. Germline CDR1 MNHEY, CDR2 SVGEGT. DNA of the CDR3: TGTGCCAGGTTACCCTCCGGGGCCAACGTCCTGACTTTC. Translation gives CARLPSGANVLTF.

The chain has TRBV28 and TRBJ2-6; 9 positions match TRBD1. Germline V gene sequence: CDR1 MDHEN, CDR2 SYDVKM. This CDR3 contains 17 residues. Trimming removed 7 bases from V and 2 bases from J; junction bases left unmatched: 9. CDR3 coding DNA: TGTGCCAGCAACCTTGGGACAGGGCGGCCTGGGGCCAACGTCCTGACTTTC. Encoded protein: CASNLGTGRPGANVLTF.

This clonotype occurred once. This rearrangement joins TRBV6-5 to TRBJ1-3; perhaps TRBD1 as D (5 bases). The V gene's germline CDR1 is MNHEY and CDR2 SVGAGI. The length of the CDR3 is 16 residues. V was clipped by 0 bases and J by 0 bases, with 9 bases between them. CDR3 residues: CASSYSGTASGNTIYF. The CDR3, as DNA: TGTGCCAGCAGTTACTCCGGGACTGCCTCTGGAAACACCATATATTTT.

The chain uses TRBV7-2 and TRBJ1-6; the D is unclear. CDR1 and CDR2 from the germline V gene are SGHTA and FQGNSA. Trimming shortened V by 5 bases and J by 8 bases, and 10 bases separated the two germline ends. CDR3 length: 13 residues. The CDR3 is CASSTTTYSPLHF. The DNA for the CDR3 is TGTGCCAGCAGCACCACCACCTATTCACCCCTCCACTTT.

This clonotype was detected a few times. This chain uses TRBV6-2 or TRBV6-3 with TRBJ2-5; TRBD2 is a possible D gene (5 bases). V was shortened by 6 bases and J by 5 bases, with 10 bases between the two germline ends. Germline V gene sequence: CDR1 MNHEY, CDR2 SVGEGT. The CDR3 runs 12 residues. As DNA, the CDR3 is TGTGCCAGCAGAGGGAGCGTGGAGACCCAGTACTTC. The encoded protein is CASRGSVETQYF.

This clonotype was detected a few times. J is TRBJ2-5 and V is TRBV7-2, with D possibly TRBD2 on 7 matching bases. The CDR3 length is 14 residues. Germline V CDR1 and CDR2: SGHTA, FQGNSA. Trimming shortened V by 5 bases and J by 1 base, and 11 bases separated the two germline ends. CDR3: CASSAAGAQETQYF. For the CDR3, the DNA is TGTGCCAGCAGCGCCGCGGGGGCCCAAGAGACCCAGTACTTC.

The sample holds many counts of this clonotype. The V gene is TRBV5-8, the J gene TRBJ1-5; a possible D gene is TRBD1 (6 bases). Looked up from germline, CDR1 is SGHTS and CDR2 is YDEGEE. V shed 5 bases and J shed 4 bases, with 10 bases lying between them. The CDR3 contains 13 residues. CDR3 region: CASSRGANQPQHF. Here the CDR3 DNA reads TGTGCCAGCAGTCGGGGGGCTAATCAGCCCCAGCATTTT.

The rearrangement links TRBV11-2 to TRBJ2-3; tentative D call: TRBD2 (6 bases). CDR3 length: 15 amino acids. Germline V CDR1 and CDR2: SGHAT, FQNNGV. V gave up 7 bases and J gave up 8 bases, with 22 bases separating them. In nucleotides, the CDR3 is TGTGCCAGCACCCTGACTAGTGGGGTGGTGGGTACGCAGTATTTT. This translates into CASTLTSGVVGTQYF.

V gene TRBV9 combines with J gene TRBJ1-5; 8 bases match TRBD1. Germline CDR1 SGDLS, CDR2 YYNGEE. V shed 2 bases, J shed 4 bases, and the junction held 5 bases outside the gene matches. The CDR3 has 15 residues. CDR3 DNA sequence: TGTGCCAGCAGCGTCGGGACAGGTCAAAATCAGCCCCAGCATTTT. Protein sequence: CASSVGTGQNQPQHF.

The table lists this clonotype with a few counts. This chain connects TRBV4-3 to TRBJ2-5; D unresolved. Germline loops: CDR1 LGHNA, CDR2 YSLEER. Trimming took 0 bases from V and 5 from J, leaving 10 bases between them. The CDR3 totals 14 residues. In DNA form, the CDR3 reads TGCGCCAGCAGCCAAGAGGCCTCGATCGAGACCCAGTACTTC. It is translated as CASSQEASIETQYF.

The V and J genes are TRBV7-9 and TRBJ1-1; D unclear. The length of the CDR3 is 17 residues. Trimming left V 4 bases short and J 1 base short, with 19 bases between. Looked up from germline, CDR1 is SEHNR and CDR2 is FQNEAQ (reference sequence). In nucleotides, the CDR3 is TGTGCCAGCAGCTCCCCGGTAGGTCGGTTTCCGAACACTGAAGCTTTCTTT. This translates into CASSSPVGRFPNTEAFF.

The rearrangement joins TRBV6-5 to TRBJ1-2; D unclear. The CDR3 runs 13 residues. Germline-derived CDR1 and CDR2 are MNHEY and SVGAGI. V shed 6 bases and J shed 3 bases, with 11 bases lying between them. CDR3 in DNA: TGTGCCAGCAGACCACAAGCGGACTATGGCTACACCTTC. It encodes CASRPQADYGYTF.

This chain connects TRBV2 to TRBJ2-1, with TRBD1 identical over 7 bases. The CDR3 consists of 11 residues. Trimming at V came to 5 bases and at J to 12 bases, leaving 4 bases not matched to a gene. Germline V lookup: CDR1 SNHLY, CDR2 FYNNEI. This CDR3 is CASSQGERQFF. The DNA of the CDR3 is TGTGCCAGCAGTCAGGGGGAGCGGCAGTTCTTC. Full variable domain (remainder filled in from reference TRBV2 and TRBJ2-1): EPEVTQTPSHQVTQMGQEVILRCVPISNHLYFYWYRQILGQKVEFLVSFYNNEISEKSEIFDDQFSVERPDGSNFTLKIRSTKLEDSAMYFCASSQGERQFFGPGTRLTVL.

This clonotype was detected a few times. The chain links TRBV4-1 to TRBJ2-7; D may be TRBD2 (6 bases). Germline V CDR1 and CDR2: MGHRA, YSYEKL. The length of the CDR3 is 16 residues. The V end lost 1 base, the J end lost 3 bases, and 16 bases lay between the germline ends. CDR3 protein: CASSQVGSGLSYEQYF. CDR3 in DNA: TGCGCCAGCAGCCAAGTTGGGAGCGGGTTAAGCTACGAGCAGTACTTC.

The chain couples TRBV2 to TRBJ2-7, with a possible D match to TRBD1 (6 bases). The CDR3 spans 12 residues. With 8 bases removed from V and 7 bases from J, the gap between germline ends came to 15 bases. The germline V gene encodes CDR1 SNHLY and CDR2 FYNNEI. The CDR3 DNA reads as TGTGCCAGCTCCCGACAGGTCTGGGAGCAGTACTTC. This encodes CASSRQVWEQYF.

A few counts support this clonotype. This chain joins TRBV5-1 and TRBJ2-5; the D gene is possibly TRBD1 (6 bases). The CDR3 is made up of 13 amino acids. Trimming took 4 bases from V and 1 from J, leaving 8 bases between them. CDR1 and CDR2 (germline): SGHRS, YFSETQ. The CDR3: CASSGQPQETQYF. Here the CDR3 DNA reads TGCGCCAGCAGCGGACAGCCCCAAGAGACCCAGTACTTC. Full variable domain (remainder filled in from reference TRBV5-1 and TRBJ2-5): KAGVTQTPRYLIKTRGQQVTLSCSPISGHRSVSWYQQTPGQGLQFLFEYFSETQRNKGNFPGRFSGRQFSNSRSEMNVSTLELGDSALYLCASSGQPQETQYFGPGTRLLVL.